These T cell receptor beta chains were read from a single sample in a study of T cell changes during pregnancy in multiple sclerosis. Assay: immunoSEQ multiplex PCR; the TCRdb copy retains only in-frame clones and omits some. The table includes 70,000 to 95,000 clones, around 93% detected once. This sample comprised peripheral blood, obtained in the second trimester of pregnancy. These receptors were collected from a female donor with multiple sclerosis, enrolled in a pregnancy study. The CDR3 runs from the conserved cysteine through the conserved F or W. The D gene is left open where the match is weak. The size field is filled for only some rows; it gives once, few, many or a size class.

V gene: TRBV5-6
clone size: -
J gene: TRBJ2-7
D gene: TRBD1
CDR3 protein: CASSLLGSTGKAYEQYF
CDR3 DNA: TGTGCCAGCAGCTTGTTAGGATCGACAGGGAAGGCCTACGAGCAGTACTTC

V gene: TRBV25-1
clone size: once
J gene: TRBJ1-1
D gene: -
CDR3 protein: CASQWGPEAFF
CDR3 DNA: TGTGCCTCACAATGGGGCCCTGAAGCTTTCTTT

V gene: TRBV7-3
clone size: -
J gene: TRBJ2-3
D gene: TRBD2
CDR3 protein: CASNPSGGADTQYF
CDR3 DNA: TGTGCCAGCAACCCTAGCGGGGGGGCAGATACGCAGTATTTT

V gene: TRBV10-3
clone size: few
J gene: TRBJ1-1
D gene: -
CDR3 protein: CATVQGPNTEAFF
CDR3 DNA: TGTGCCACGGTACAGGGTCCCAACACTGAAGCTTTCTTT

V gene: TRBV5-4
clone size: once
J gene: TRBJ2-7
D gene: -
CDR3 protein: CASSPGGQVNYEQYF
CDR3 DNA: TGTGCCAGCAGCCCCGGAGGCCAGGTTAACTACGAGCAGTACTTC

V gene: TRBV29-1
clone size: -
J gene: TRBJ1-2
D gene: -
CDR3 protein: CSARDPRNYGYTF
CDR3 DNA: TGCAGCGCCCGGGATCCCAGGAACTATGGCTACACCTTC

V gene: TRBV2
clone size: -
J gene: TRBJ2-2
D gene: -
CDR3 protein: CASSDPGDTGELFF
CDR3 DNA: TGTGCCAGCAGTGATCCGGGGGACACCGGGGAGCTGTTTTTT

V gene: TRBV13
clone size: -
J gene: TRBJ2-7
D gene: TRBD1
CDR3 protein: CASSATGSYYEQYF
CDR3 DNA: TGTGCCAGCAGCGCGACAGGGTCGTATTACGAGCAGTACTTC

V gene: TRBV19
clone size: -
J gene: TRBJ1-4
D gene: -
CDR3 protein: CASSSTGFGLFF
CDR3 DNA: TGTGCCAGTAGTTCAACAGGATTCGGACTGTTTTTT

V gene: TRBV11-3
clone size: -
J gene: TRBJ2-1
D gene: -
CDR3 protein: CASSRGHEQFF
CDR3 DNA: TGTGCCAGCAGCAGGGGCCATGAGCAGTTCTTC

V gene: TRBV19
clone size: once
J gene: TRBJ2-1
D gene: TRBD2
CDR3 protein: CASSIGGAGTRPYNEQFF
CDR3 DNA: TGTGCCAGTAGTATCGGGGGAGCCGGGACTAGGCCCTACAATGAGCAGTTCTTC

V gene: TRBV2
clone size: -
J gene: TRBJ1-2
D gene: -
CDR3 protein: CASRAKVSEWYGYTF
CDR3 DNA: TGTGCCAGCAGGGCGAAGGTGAGCGAGTGGTATGGCTACACCTTC

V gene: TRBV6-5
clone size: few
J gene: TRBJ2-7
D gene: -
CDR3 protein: CASRQNTYEQYF
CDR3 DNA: TGTGCCAGCAGACAAAATACCTACGAGCAGTACTTC

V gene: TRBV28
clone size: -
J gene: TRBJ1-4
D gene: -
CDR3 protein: CASSPGGPRPGKLFF
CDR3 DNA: TGTGCCAGCAGCCCTGGCGGTCCCCGGCCGGGAAAACTGTTTTTT

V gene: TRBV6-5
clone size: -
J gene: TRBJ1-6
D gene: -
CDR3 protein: CASSPGQTYNSPLHF
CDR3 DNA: TGTGCCAGCAGTCCCGGACAGACCTATAATTCACCCCTCCACTTT

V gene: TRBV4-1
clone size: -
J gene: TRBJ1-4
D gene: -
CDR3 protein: CASSQDPGFEEKLFF
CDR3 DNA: TGCGCCAGCAGCCAAGATCCGGGTTTCGAGGAAAAACTGTTTTTT

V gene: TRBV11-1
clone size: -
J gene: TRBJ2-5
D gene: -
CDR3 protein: CASSLETATQETQYF
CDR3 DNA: TGTGCCAGCAGCTTAGAGACAGCAACCCAAGAGACCCAGTACTTC

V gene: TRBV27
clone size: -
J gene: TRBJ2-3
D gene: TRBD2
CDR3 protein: CASSSRAGGKGDTQYF
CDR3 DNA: TGTGCCAGCAGTTCAAGAGCGGGGGGGAAAGGAGATACGCAGTATTTT

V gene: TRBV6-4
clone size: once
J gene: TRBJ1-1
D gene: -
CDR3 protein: CASSETGIMNTEAFF
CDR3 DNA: TGTGCCAGCAGTGAAACGGGTATTATGAACACTGAAGCTTTCTTT

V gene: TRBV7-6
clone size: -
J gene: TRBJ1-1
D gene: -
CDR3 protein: CASSLRHQNTEAFF
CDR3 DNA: TGTGCCAGCAGCCTCCGACACCAGAACACTGAAGCTTTCTTT

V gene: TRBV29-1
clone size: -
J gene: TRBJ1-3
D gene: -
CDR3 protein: CSVGGRVGNTIYF
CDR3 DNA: TGCAGCGTTGGGGGGAGGGTCGGAAACACCATATATTTT

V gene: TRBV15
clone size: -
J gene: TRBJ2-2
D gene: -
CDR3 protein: CATSRDLDAGELFF
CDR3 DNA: TGTGCCACCAGCAGAGATCTAGACGCCGGGGAGCTGTTTTTT

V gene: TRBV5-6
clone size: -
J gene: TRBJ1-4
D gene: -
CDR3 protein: CASSFIATNEKLFF
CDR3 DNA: TGTGCCAGCAGCTTTATCGCAACTAATGAAAAACTGTTTTTT

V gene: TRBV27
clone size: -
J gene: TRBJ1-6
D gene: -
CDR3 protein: CASSPTGLAPLHF
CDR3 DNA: TGTGCCAGCAGTCCTACAGGGCTGGCACCCCTCCACTTT

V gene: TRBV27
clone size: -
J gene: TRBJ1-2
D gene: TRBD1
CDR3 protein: CASSFRDRGIYGYTF
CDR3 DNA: TGTGCCAGCAGTTTCCGGGACAGGGGAATCTATGGCTACACCTTC

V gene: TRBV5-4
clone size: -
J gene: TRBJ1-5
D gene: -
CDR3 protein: CASSLFGENQPQHF
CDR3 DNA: TGTGCCAGCAGCTTGTTCGGGGAAAATCAGCCCCAGCATTTT

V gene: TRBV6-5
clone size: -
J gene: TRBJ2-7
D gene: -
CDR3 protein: CASSPMDSPLGEQYF
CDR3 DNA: TGTGCCAGCAGCCCCATGGACAGCCCGTTGGGGGAGCAGTACTTC